A single sample gave rise to the 13 T cell receptor beta chains below, sequenced in a study of CD8+ T cells in alopecia areata. Described treatment: oral pan-JAK inhibitor, 5-10 mg twice daily. cDNA reverse transcribed from extracted RNA served as the sequencing template. Method: immunoSEQ multiplex PCR; TCRdb's copy keeps in-frame clones and lacks some. The sample lists roughly 220,000 clones, around two fifths occurring once. Sequences were derived from CD4+ T cells sorted from blood, sampled between weeks 30 and 35, from a patient treated with tofacitinib. The receptor source for this set is a human donor with alopecia areata.

This chain connects TRBV5-1 to TRBJ2-3; tentatively, D is TRBD2 (6 bases). The V gene lost 0 bases and the J gene lost 5 bases, with 10 bases spanning the gap. The CDR3 is 14 amino acids. Germline V gene sequence: CDR1 SGHRS, CDR2 YFSETQ. The CDR3 DNA follows: TGCGCCAGCAGCTTGGGAGGAGGGCAAGATACGCAGTATTTT. This gives the protein CASSLGGGQDTQYF.

J is TRBJ2-6 and V is TRBV10-3, with D maybe TRBD1 (7 bases). V was pared by 6 bases and J by 2 bases, with 17 bases between. This CDR3 is 17 amino acids long. Germline V gene lookup returns CDR1 ENHRY and CDR2 SYGVKD. As DNA, the CDR3 is TGTGCCATCAGGGAGGGGTTAGGGGGCGCTGGGGCCAACGTCCTGACTTTC. Protein sequence: CAIREGLGGAGANVLTF.

The table lists this clone with a count of one. The chain is built from TRBV30 and TRBJ2-5; D is perhaps TRBD2 (7 bases). Germline assignment: CDR1 GTSNPN and CDR2 SVGIG (reference sequence). Trimming stripped 1 base from V and 4 bases from J, with 13 bases between. This CDR3 has 14 amino acids. CDR3 nucleotides: TGTGCCTGGAGTGCCGGGGGCGGGGGAGAGACCCAGTACTTC. Residues: CAWSAGGGGETQYF.

The chain uses TRBV27 and TRBJ2-1, with TRBD1 identical over 7 bases. Germline V gene data show CDR1 as MNHEY and CDR2 as SMNVEV (reference sequence). Trimming at V came to 7 bases and at J to 9 bases, leaving 15 bases not matched to a gene. The CDR3 loop spans 15 amino acids. The DNA for the CDR3 is TGTGCCAGCACCTATCAGACAGGGAAGAGAGGTGAGCAGTTCTTC. As protein: CASTYQTGKRGEQFF.

V gene TRBV6-1 combines with J gene TRBJ2-5; D gene uncertain. The CDR3 totals 12 residues. Germline V gives CDR1 MNHNS, CDR2 SASEGT. Trimming left V 6 bases short and J 1 base short, with 6 bases between. The CDR3 loop reads CASRVSQETQYF. DNA of the CDR3: TGTGCCAGCAGAGTCAGCCAAGAGACCCAGTACTTC.

This clone was seen more than once but under ten times. The chain carries TRBV5-1 and TRBJ2-5, with unresolved D. Trimming stripped 1 base from V and 4 bases from J, with 17 bases between. The CDR3 length is 16 residues. Looked up from germline, CDR1 is SGHRS and CDR2 is YFSETQ. In DNA form, the CDR3 reads TGCGCCAGCAGCTTGAATGTCAAGGGCAGCCGAGAGACCCAGTACTTC. Protein: CASSLNVKGSRETQYF.

This clone has only a few counts. The chain recombines TRBV7-9 with TRBJ2-7; TRBD2 agrees at 10 bases. The J segment lost 4 bases and the V segment lost 5 bases, leaving 11 bases of the junction unmatched. Germline CDR1 and CDR2: SEHNR and FQNEAQ (reference sequence). CDR3 length: 16 residues. The CDR3 DNA reads TGTGCCAGCAGCCTCGACCTAAGCGGGGGGGAGTACGAGCAGTACTTC. This gives the protein CASSLDLSGGEYEQYF.

This clone was seen a few times. This sequence joins TRBV30 and TRBJ1-1; the match to TRBD1 covers 7 bases. Losses at the gene ends were 1 base for V and 1 base for J; bases not matched to a gene: 9. The CDR3 runs to 16 residues. Germline loops: CDR1 GTSNPN, CDR2 SVGIG (reference sequence). The CDR3 DNA reads as TGTGCCTGGAGTGGACAGGGAAGAGGCGCGAACACTGAAGCTTTCTTT. Its protein is CAWSGQGRGANTEAFF.

This clone has more than one count but fewer than ten. This chain connects TRBV29-1 to TRBJ2-7, with TRBD1 matching 7 bases. V trimming: 7 bases; J trimming: 5 bases; junction bases outside the gene matches: 11. The CDR3 runs 13 residues. Germline loops: CDR1 SQVTM, CDR2 ANQGSEA. The CDR3 coding sequence is TGCAGCGCGGGATACAGGGGCGTTCACGAGCAGTACTTC. It codes for CSAGYRGVHEQYF.

Only one count was recorded for this clone. This rearrangement joins TRBV30 to TRBJ1-2; 7 bases match TRBD1. CDR3 length: 12 amino acids. Germline trimming cut 2 bases from V and 7 bases from J; bases unmatched to any gene: 4. Germline V CDR1 and CDR2: GTSNPN, SVGIG (reference sequence). DNA for the CDR3: TGTGCCTGGAGTACAGGGGTGGGTGGCTACACCTTC. Protein: CAWSTGVGGYTF. Supplemented by reference TRBV30 and TRBJ1-2, the full variable domain reads SQTIHQWPATLVQPVGSPLSLECTVEGTSNPNLYWYRQAAGRGLQLLFYSVGIGQISSEVPQNLSASRPQDRQFILSSKKLLLSDSGFYLCAWSTGVGGYTFGSGTRLTVV.

This chain joins TRBV2 and TRBJ2-4, with a possible D match to TRBD1 (5 bases). Trimming removed 6 bases at V and 0 bases at J, with 15 bases between. The CDR3 runs to 16 residues. Germline V gene data show CDR1 as SNHLY and CDR2 as FYNNEI. In nucleotides, the CDR3 is TGTGCCAGCAGCCCAGGGTCCGTTCAAGCCAAAAACATTCAGTACTTC. This gives the protein CASSPGSVQAKNIQYF.

Ten or more counts support this clone. This chain joins TRBV2 and TRBJ2-1; D remains ambiguous. Trimming took 5 bases from V and 6 from J, leaving 20 bases between them. Germline CDR1 is SNHLY and CDR2 is FYNNEI. This CDR3 contains 16 residues. The CDR3 nucleotides read TGTGCCAGCAGTCCTGAGTTAGTAGTACAAAGCAATGAGCAGTTCTTC. Translation gives CASSPELVVQSNEQFF.

The rearrangement joins TRBV5-1 to TRBJ1-2; a possible D gene is TRBD1 (6 bases). This CDR3 is 14 amino acids long. Germline V lookup: CDR1 SGHRS, CDR2 YFSETQ. Trimming shortened V by 3 bases and J by 2 bases, and 11 bases separated the two germline ends. CDR3 sequence (DNA): TGCGCCAGCAGCTCAATAGGGACAAACTATGGCTACACCTTC. As protein: CASSSIGTNYGYTF.